This T cell receptor (beta chain) was retrieved from a study of blood T cell repertoires in COVID-19. Using immunoSEQ multiplex PCR, the repertoire was profiled, and TCRdb retains in-frame clones only, with some absent. This table has roughly 70,000 clones, 90% appearing once. This CDR3 region has 15 residues. The germline gives CDR1 LGHNA, CDR2 YNFKEQ. Between the trimmed V and J ends, which lost 0 bases and 4 bases, there was a span of 12 bases. This clone occurred once. The chain is built from TRBV4-2 and TRBJ1-2, with unresolved D. Sequenced material: peripheral blood. This clonotype originated in a man over 45 with COVID-19, enrolled during active disease. Here the CDR3 DNA reads TGTGCCAGCAGCCAAGATCCCCAGTTCCCCTATGGCTACACCTTC. Its protein product is CASSQDPQFPYGYTF.